This T cell receptor (beta chain) was profiled in a study of cytomegalovirus exposure and HLA in healthy donors. Findings and limits, study-wide: Near-uniform donor sequencing depth was presumed by presence/absence analyses. Follow-up analysis later connected one missense variant in DCLRE1C with trimming of TCR beta V- and J-genes. An analysis that was carried out later associated 15,000 to 20,000 TCR beta sequences with HLA alleles at 0.05 false discovery rate.

Points on this clone: The antigen remains undetermined.

Germline V CDR1 and CDR2: MDHEN, SYDVKM. The length of the CDR3 is 13 residues. The V and J ends lost 3 bases and 2 bases respectively, with 8 bases between them. Vbeta (60) and Jbeta (13) primers were used in the PCR. Produced via immunoSEQ multiplex PCR; TCRdb's table is partial and in-frame only. The sample has 75,000 to 100,000 clones; 65% to 80% are singletons. Specimen: PBMCs. The clonotype originates from a woman aged 65 to 85 in good health and CMV-seropositive. The chain links TRBV28 to TRBJ2-7, with D perhaps matching TRBD1 (6 bases). The CDR3 sequence: CASSFGTTYEQYF. CDR3 bases: TGTGCCAGCAGTTTCGGGACAACCTACGAGCAGTACTTC.